This T cell receptor beta chain came from a study of prognosis after radiotherapy for stage I lung cancer (dated by TCRdb to about 2021). For context, the study as a whole: Between April 2018 and 2019, under 20 stage I NSCLC patients were enrolled in Nanjing, China. No patient received concurrent therapy alongside SBRT. SBRT was given in 3 to 5 fractions with a biologically effective dose of at least 100 Gy, using image-guided IMRT or VMAT. Tumor histology was squamous cell carcinoma in about 7 patients and adenocarcinoma in twelve. Peripheral blood TCR beta repertoires were profiled in stage I NSCLC patients before and after stereotactic body radiotherapy, and the repertoires were related to distant failure. The cohort comprised roughly 12 men and six or seven women with a median age of 74.5 years, ranging from roughly 50 to 84 years. Distant metastases were developed by four of the 19 patients after SBRT, at a median of about seven months, whereas no significant progression was observed in the other 15 patients. All patients were considered medically inoperable, owing to comorbidities in about a dozen and refusal of surgery in over 5. The study sequenced approximately 40 blood samples from roughly 20 patients, one before and one after SBRT per patient. Enrolled patients comprised around 13 with newly diagnosed primary stage I lung tumors and 4 to 6 with oligometastatic NSCLC after surgical resection of the primary tumor.

Paper-wide results and their limitations: Whether the expanded TCR clones were tumor-specific was not determined. All reported P values were unadjusted for multiple comparisons. Post-SBRT Shannon entropy and its change from baseline were lower in patients who developed distant metastases; baseline Shannon entropy was not associated with metastases. The small cohort and short follow-up limited the study, so independent validation of the findings is needed. Differences in TRBV and TRBJ usage frequencies by metastasis status were reportedly observed in two V genes at baseline and in ten or so V and two J genes after SBRT. After SBRT, the number of unique TCR clones decreased (median roughly 9,500 before versus some 7,000 after; Wilcoxon paired P=0.011).

The TCR beta CDR3 region was amplified from genomic DNA by two rounds of multiplex PCR. The first PCR round used primers specific to each TRBV and TRBJ gene, with sequences filed in Chinese patent CN105087789A. The second PCR round used universal primers. The Roche High Pure PCR Template Preparation Kit was used to extract genomic DNA from frozen PBMCs. An Illumina HiSeq 3000 was used to sequence the libraries paired-end with 151 bp reads. Under the source paper's analysis protocol: Raw reads lacking the multiplex PCR primer sequences were removed with CutAdapt. PEAR was used to merge high-quality paired reads into contigs. By alignment to reference sequences, MiXCR assigned TRB V, D and J gene segments to each contig. CDR3 sequences were clustered by base quality and sequence similarity to remove sequencing errors. Shannon entropy normalized by the natural log of productive TCR sequence number was used as the measure of diversity. Clonality was computed as one minus the ratio of Shannon entropy to the natural log of the number of unique clonotypes. Using the Youden index from ROC curves, the researchers picked the repertoire-metric cut-offs for progression-free survival, and all analyses were carried out in R 3.5.3. TCRdb reworked the public reads: Q25 trimming with fastp, MiXCR clone assembly, productive beta chains retained. Each CDR3 protein appears once, grouped with its most common genes and DNA. Clone size and V and J calls follow TCRdb, not the original study. The sample table records roughly 27,000 distinct CDR3 sequences; about 45% of these occur just once. The top ten clonotypes cover 15% of the sample.

Including cysteine and phenylalanine, the CDR3 has 17 amino acids. The retained sequence is limited to the CDR3, 51 bases, with the frame set at the first base. The germline V gene supplies CDR1 SGHRS and CDR2 YFSETQ. After removal of 0 bases from V and 3 bases from J, the junction retains 12 bases not matched to a gene. About this clonotype itself: Its antigen remains unidentified. No base quality values were provided; no much bigger clone lies one nucleotide off.

All patients had node-negative disease on CT and PET/CT, and none had a history of other malignancies or prior chemotherapy or radiotherapy. At each of two time points, six milliliters of peripheral venous blood were collected into EDTA tubes. PBMCs were isolated by Ficoll-Paque Plus density-gradient centrifugation. Right after collection, samples were kept at -80 degrees C until analysis. This TCR was sampled from a donor over 45 with non-small cell lung cancer. This chain is built from TRBV5-1 and TRBJ2-7; 7 of the junction bases match TRBD1. The sample consisted of PBMCs, taken before or after stereotactic body radiation therapy (not recorded which). The nucleotide sequence reads TGCGCCAGCAGCTTGGGAACCACAGGGGAGAGCTACTACGAGCAGTACTTC. It translates to CASSLGTTGESYYEQYF.